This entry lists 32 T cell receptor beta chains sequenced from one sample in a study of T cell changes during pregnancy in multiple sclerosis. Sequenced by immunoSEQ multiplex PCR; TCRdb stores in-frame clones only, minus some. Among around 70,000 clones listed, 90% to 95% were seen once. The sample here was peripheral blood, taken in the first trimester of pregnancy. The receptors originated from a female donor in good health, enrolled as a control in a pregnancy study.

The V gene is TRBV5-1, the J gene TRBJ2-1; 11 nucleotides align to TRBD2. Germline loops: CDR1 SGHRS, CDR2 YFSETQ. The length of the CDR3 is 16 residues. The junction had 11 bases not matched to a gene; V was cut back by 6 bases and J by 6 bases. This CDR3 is CASMTSGMRSVNEQFF. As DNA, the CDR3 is TGCGCCAGCATGACTAGCGGGATGAGAAGTGTCAATGAGCAGTTCTTC.

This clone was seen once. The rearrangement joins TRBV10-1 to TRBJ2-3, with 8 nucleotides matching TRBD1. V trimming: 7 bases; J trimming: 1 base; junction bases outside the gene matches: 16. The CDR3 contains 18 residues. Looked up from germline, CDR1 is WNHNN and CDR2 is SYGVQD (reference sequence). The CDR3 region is CASITERDRICRTDTQYF. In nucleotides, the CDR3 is TGCGCCAGCATAACGGAAAGGGACAGGATTTGTCGCACAGATACGCAGTATTTT.

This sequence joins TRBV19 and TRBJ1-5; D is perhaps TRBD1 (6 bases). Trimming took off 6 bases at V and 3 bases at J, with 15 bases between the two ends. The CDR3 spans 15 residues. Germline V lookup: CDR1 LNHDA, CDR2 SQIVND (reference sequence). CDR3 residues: CASRRMDSNNQPQHF. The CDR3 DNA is TGTGCCAGTAGGAGGATGGACAGTAACAATCAGCCCCAGCATTTT. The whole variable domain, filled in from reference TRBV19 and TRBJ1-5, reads DGGITQSPKYLFRKEGQNVTLSCEQNLNHDAMYWYRQDPGQGLRLIYYSQIVNDFQKGDIAEGYSVSREKKESFPLTVTSAQKNPTAFYLCASRRMDSNNQPQHFGDGTRLSIL.

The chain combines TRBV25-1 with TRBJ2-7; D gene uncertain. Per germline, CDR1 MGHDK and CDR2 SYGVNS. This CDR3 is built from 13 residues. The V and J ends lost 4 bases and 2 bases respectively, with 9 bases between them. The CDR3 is CASSGQAPYEQYF. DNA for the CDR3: TGTGCCAGCAGTGGGCAGGCCCCCTACGAGCAGTACTTC.

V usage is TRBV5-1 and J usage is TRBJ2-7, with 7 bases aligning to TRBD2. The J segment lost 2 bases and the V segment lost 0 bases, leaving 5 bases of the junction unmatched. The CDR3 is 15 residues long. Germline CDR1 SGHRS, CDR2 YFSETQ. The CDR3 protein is CASSLEPSGPYEQYF. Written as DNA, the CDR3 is TGCGCCAGCAGCTTGGAGCCTAGCGGCCCCTACGAGCAGTACTTC.

The CDR3 DNA follows: TGTGCCAGCAGTACGACAGGGATCAATCAGCCCCAGCATTTT. Translating it yields CASSTTGINQPQHF. This chain links TRBV27 with TRBJ1-5; TRBD1 aligns across 7 bases. Germline CDR1 reads MNHEY; CDR2 reads SMNVEV (reference sequence). There are 14 residues in the CDR3. V was pared by 5 bases and J by 3 bases, with 4 bases of the junction left unmatched.

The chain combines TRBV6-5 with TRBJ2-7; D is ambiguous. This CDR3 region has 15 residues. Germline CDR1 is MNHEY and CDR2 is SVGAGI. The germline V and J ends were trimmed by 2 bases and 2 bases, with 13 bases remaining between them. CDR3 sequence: CASSYAMGSTYEQYF. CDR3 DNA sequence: TGTGCCAGCAGTTACGCGATGGGCTCTACCTACGAGCAGTACTTC.

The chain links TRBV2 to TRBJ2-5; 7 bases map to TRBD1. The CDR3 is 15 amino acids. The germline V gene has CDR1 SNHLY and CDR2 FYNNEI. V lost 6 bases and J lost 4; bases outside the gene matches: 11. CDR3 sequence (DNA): TGTGCCAGCAGGGGCACCGGGACAGTAACAGAGACCCAGTACTTC. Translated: CASRGTGTVTETQYF.

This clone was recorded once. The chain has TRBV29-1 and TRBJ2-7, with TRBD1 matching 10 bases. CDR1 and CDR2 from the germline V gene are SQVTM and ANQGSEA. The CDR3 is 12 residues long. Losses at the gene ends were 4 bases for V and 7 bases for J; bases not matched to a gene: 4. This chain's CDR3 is CSVGQGAREQYF. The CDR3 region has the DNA TGCAGCGTTGGACAGGGGGCTAGGGAGCAGTACTTC.

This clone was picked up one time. The CDR3 nucleotides read TGTGCCAGTAGTCTCCAAGGGGGGGCGTCTGTTTACAGCTACACCTTC. Translating gives CASSLQGGASVYSYTF. The V and J genes are TRBV19 and TRBJ1-2, with a possible D match to TRBD1 (6 bases). The CDR3 has 16 amino acids. Germline V CDR1 and CDR2: LNHDA, SQIVND (reference sequence). V was shortened by 5 bases and J by 9 bases, with 25 bases between the two germline ends.

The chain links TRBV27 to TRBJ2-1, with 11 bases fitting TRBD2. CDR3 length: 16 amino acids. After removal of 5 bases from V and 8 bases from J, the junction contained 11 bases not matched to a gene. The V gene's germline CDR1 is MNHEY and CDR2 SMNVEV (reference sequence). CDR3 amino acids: CASSPNARTSGYEQFF. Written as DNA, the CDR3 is TGTGCCAGCAGTCCAAACGCCCGGACTAGCGGGTATGAGCAGTTCTTC.

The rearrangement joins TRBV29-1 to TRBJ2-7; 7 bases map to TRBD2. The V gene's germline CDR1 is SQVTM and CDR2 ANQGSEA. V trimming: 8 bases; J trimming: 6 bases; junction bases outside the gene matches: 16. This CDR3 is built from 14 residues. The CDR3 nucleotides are TGCAGCATCCGCCGGGACTATGGCTCTGCCGAGCAGTACTTC. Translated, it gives CSIRRDYGSAEQYF.

In DNA, the CDR3 is TGCGCCAGCATATCCCTGAGCTCCTACGAGCAGTACTTC. It codes for CASISLSSYEQYF. This sequence joins TRBV10-2 and TRBJ2-7; D not resolved. Trimming removed 7 bases at V and 0 bases at J, with 10 bases between. This CDR3 has 13 residues. Germline lookup yields CDR1 WSHSY and CDR2 SAAADI.

The CDR3 region is CASSYSFGEGFETQYF. DNA for the CDR3: TGTGCCAGCAGTTACTCGTTCGGGGAGGGGTTCGAGACCCAGTACTTC. The chain is built from TRBV6-5 and TRBJ2-5; 7 nucleotides align to TRBD2. J gave up 5 bases and V 0 bases, and 9 bases lay outside the gene matches. Germline values: CDR1 MNHEY, CDR2 SVGAGI. This CDR3 region has 16 residues.

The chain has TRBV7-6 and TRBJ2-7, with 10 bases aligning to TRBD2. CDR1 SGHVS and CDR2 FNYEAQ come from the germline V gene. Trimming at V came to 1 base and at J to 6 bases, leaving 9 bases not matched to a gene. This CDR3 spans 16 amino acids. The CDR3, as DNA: TGTGCCAGCAGCTTAGAACTCCCGGGACTAGCGATCGAGCAGTACTTC. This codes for CASSLELPGLAIEQYF.

The CDR3 coding sequence is TGTGCCAGTAGTAGGGGGGGCTATGGCTACACCTTC. It is translated as CASSRGGYGYTF. The chain uses TRBV19 and TRBJ1-2; a weak D match, TRBD1 (5 bases). The V gene's germline CDR1 is LNHDA and CDR2 SQIVND (reference sequence). The V and J ends lost 4 bases and 4 bases respectively, with 7 bases between them. The CDR3 is 12 residues long.

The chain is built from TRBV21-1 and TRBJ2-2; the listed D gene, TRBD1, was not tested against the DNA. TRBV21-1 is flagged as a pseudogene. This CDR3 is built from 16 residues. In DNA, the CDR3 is TGTGCCAGCAGCACAAACAGGGGGAGGGACACCGGGGAGCTGTTTTTT. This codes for CASSTNRGRDTGELFF.

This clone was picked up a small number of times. In DNA form, the CDR3 reads TGTGCCACCCAAGGAGGAAGGGGCTACACCTTC. Translating gives CATQGGRGYTF. The rearrangement joins TRBV2 to TRBJ1-2; no firm D call. The germline gives CDR1 SNHLY, CDR2 FYNNEI. Trimming took 10 bases from V and 8 from J, leaving 14 bases between them. This CDR3 spans 11 amino acids.

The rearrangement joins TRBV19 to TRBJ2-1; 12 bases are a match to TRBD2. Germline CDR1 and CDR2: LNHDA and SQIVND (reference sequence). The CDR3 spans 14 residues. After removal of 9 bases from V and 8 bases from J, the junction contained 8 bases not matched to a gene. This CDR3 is CASQGTSGYDEQFF. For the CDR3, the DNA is TGTGCCAGCCAAGGGACTAGCGGGTACGATGAGCAGTTCTTC.

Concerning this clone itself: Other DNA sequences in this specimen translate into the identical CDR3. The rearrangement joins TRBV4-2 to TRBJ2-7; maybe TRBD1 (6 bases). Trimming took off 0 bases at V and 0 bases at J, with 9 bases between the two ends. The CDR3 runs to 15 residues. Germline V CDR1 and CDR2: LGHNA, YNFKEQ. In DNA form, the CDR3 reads TGTGCCAGCAGCCAAGAGGCAGGGGACTCCTACGAGCAGTACTTC. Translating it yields CASSQEAGDSYEQYF.

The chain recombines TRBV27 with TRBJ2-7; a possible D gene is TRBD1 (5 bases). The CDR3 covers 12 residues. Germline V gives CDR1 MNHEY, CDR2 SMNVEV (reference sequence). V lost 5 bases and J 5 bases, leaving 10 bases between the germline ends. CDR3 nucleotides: TGTGCCAGCAGTCCCGACAGTAACGAGCAGTACTTC. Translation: CASSPDSNEQYF.

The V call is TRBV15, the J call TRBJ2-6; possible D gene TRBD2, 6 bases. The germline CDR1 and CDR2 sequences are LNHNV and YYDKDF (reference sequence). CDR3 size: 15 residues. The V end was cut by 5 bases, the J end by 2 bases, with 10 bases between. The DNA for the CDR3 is TGTGCCACCAGCCCCGGAGGGACTGGGGCCAACGTCCTGACTTTC. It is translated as CATSPGGTGANVLTF.

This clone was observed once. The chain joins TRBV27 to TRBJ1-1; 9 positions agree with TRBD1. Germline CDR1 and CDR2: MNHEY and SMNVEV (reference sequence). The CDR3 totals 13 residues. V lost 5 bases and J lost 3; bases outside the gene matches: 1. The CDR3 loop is CASSRTGDTEAFF. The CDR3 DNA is TGTGCCAGCAGTAGGACAGGGGACACTGAAGCTTTCTTT.

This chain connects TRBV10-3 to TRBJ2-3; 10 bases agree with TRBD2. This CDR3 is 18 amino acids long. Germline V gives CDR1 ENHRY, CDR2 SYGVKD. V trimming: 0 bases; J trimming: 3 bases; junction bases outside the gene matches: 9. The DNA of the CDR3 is TGTGCCATCAGTGAGTCCAGGGGGGGACTAGCGAGAACAGATACGCAGTATTTT. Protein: CAISESRGGLARTDTQYF.

The CDR3 protein is CASSNPRGRSNQPQHF. Here the CDR3 DNA reads TGTGCCAGCAGCAATCCCCGGGGAAGGAGCAATCAGCCCCAGCATTTT. The chain combines TRBV21-1 with TRBJ1-5. TRBV21-1 is a listed pseudogene. The CDR3 runs to 16 residues.

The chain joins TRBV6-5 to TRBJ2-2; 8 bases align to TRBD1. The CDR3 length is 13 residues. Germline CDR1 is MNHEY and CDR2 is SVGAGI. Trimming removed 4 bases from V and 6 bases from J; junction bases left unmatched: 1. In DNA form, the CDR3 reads TGTGCCAGCAGTTCACAGGGGGCCGGGGAGCTGTTTTTT. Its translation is CASSSQGAGELFF.

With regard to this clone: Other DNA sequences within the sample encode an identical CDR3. The CDR3 DNA reads as TGCGCCAGCAGCTTGATGGGACAGGGAGGAGAGACCCAGTACTTC. Translated, it gives CASSLMGQGGETQYF. The V gene is TRBV5-1, the J gene TRBJ2-5; TRBD1 aligns across 9 bases. Germline CDR1 is SGHRS and CDR2 is YFSETQ. V shed 1 base and J 4 bases; nucleotides not matched to a gene: 5. The CDR3 contains 15 residues.

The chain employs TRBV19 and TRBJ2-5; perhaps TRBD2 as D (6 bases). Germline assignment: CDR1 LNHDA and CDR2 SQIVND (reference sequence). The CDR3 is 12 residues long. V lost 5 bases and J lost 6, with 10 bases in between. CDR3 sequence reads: CASSPGEKTQYF. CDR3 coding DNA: TGTGCCAGTAGTCCGGGGGAGAAGACCCAGTACTTC.

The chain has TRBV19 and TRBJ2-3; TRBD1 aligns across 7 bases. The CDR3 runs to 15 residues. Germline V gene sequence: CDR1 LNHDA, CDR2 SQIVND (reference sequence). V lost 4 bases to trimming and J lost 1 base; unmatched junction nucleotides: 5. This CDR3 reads CASSSTGVGTDTQYF. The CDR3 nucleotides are TGTGCCAGTAGTAGTACAGGGGTCGGCACAGATACGCAGTATTTT.

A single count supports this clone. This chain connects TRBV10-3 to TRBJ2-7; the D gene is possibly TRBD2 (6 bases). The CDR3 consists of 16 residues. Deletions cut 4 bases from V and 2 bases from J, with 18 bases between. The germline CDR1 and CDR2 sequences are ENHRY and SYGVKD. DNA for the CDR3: TGTGCCATCAGTGGAAAAACTAGCTCTTTAACCTACGAGCAGTACTTC. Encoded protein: CAISGKTSSLTYEQYF.

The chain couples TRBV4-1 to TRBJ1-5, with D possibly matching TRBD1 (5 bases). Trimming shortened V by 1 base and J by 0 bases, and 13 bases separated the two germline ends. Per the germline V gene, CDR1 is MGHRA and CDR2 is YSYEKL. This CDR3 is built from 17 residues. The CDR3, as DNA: TGCGCCAGCAGCCAAGTGGACATGGGGTTTAGCAATCAGCCCCAGCATTTT. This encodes CASSQVDMGFSNQPQHF.

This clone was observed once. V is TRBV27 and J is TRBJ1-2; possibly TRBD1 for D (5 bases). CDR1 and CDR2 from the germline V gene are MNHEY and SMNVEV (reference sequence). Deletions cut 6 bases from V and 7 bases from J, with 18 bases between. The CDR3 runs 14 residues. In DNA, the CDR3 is TGTGCCAGCAGCGCGGGACGGTCGGCAGCTGGCTACACCTTC. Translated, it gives CASSAGRSAAGYTF.